The rows below give T cell receptor beta chains drawn from one sample of a study of early T cells in non-severe SARS-CoV-2 infection. Using its own MiXCR run on the 5' RACE reads, TCRdb lists one record per CDR3 protein. The table records 25,000 to 30,000 distinct CDR3 sequences, about 6% of them present only once. This specimen was whole blood, taken at baseline. All receptors come from an adult who was a healthcare worker with PCR-confirmed SARS-CoV-2 infection or an uninfected control (not recorded which). Both conserved end residues are part of each CDR3. The D gene is left open where the match is weak. A clone size is listed for some rows: how often the clone was seen (once, few, many), or a class if it is expanded.

TRBV7-2	TRBJ2-1	many	TRBD2	17	TGTGCCAGCAGCTTAGGACTAGCGGGGGCCTTCTACGATGAGCAGTTCTTC	CASSLGLAGAFYDEQFF
TRBV11-2	TRBJ2-1	many	TRBD2	18	TGTGCCAGCAGCTCGCTACGTTCTAGCGGAGGCTCGTATGATGAGCAGTTCTTC	CASSSLRSSGGSYDEQFF
TRBV6-5	TRBJ2-7	NA	NA	13	TGTGCCAGCAGACGACCGAGCTCCTACGAGCAGTACTTC	CASRRPSSYEQYF
TRBV19	TRBJ1-5	few	NA	18	TGTGCCAGTAGTATAGATCTCGACCACCTCTGGGGCAATCAGCCCCAGCATTTT	CASSIDLDHLWGNQPQHF
TRBV7-3	TRBJ2-1	NA	NA	11	TGTGCCAGCAGCCATGCCGACGAGCAGTTCTTC	CASSHADEQFF
TRBV2	TRBJ2-7	many	NA	13	TGTGCCAGCAGTCCGAACAGGGCCTGGGAGCAGTACTTC	CASSPNRAWEQYF
TRBV7-3	TRBJ2-4	many	TRBD2	13	TGTGCCAGCAGCACGGGACTAGAAAACATTCAGTACTTC	CASSTGLENIQYF
TRBV30	TRBJ2-7	many	NA	13	TGTGCCTGGAATCTCGGGACCTCCTACGAGCAGTACTTC	CAWNLGTSYEQYF
TRBV24-1	TRBJ1-2	few	NA	13	TGTGCCACCAGTGCCGGGACCAACTATGGCTACACCTTC	CATSAGTNYGYTF
TRBV11-2	TRBJ2-5	NA	TRBD2	17	TGTGCCAGCAGCCCGGGACTAGCGGGAGGGCAGGTGGAGACCCAGTACTTC	CASSPGLAGGQVETQYF
TRBV10-2	TRBJ1-5	few	NA	13	TGCGCCAGCAGTGAGTGGAGCAATCAGCCCCAGCATTTT	CASSEWSNQPQHF
TRBV19	TRBJ1-5	NA	NA	14	TGTGCCAGTAGTATAATGCAGGGAAATCAGCCCCAGCATTTT	CASSIMQGNQPQHF
TRBV12-3/TRBV12-4	TRBJ2-7	NA	TRBD1	14	TGTGCCAGCACCCGGGACAGTTTCACCTTCGAGCAGTACTTC	CASTRDSFTFEQYF
TRBV28	TRBJ2-7	many	TRBD1	15	TGTGCCAGCAGTTACCCCGGGACAGCGGCCGGCGAGCAGTACTTC	CASSYPGTAAGEQYF
TRBV2	TRBJ1-1	many	NA	14	TGTGCCAGCAGTGAAAGGGGATCGAACACTGAAGCTTTCTTT	CASSERGSNTEAFF